This TCR beta chain is drawn from a study of blood T cell repertoires in COVID-19. Study-wide background: COVID-19 samples collected from the United States, Italy and Spain covered acute and convalescent phases.

As handled by the study authors: It was from reference gene primer amplification that nucleated cell counts were estimated. TCRdb keeps only in-frame clones here, not all; method: immunoSEQ multiplex PCR. V and J calls plus clone size are reproduced from that table; the DNA served to infer D and trimming. The sample contains about 130,000 clones, about 85% of which appear only once. The clonotype was recovered from an elderly man with active or convalescent COVID-19. Sequenced input: peripheral blood.

The CDR3 is CAITPNGTSGASSPTDTQYF. The CDR3 bases are TGTGCCATCACCCCTAATGGGACTAGCGGGGCTTCTTCCCCCACAGATACGCAGTATTTT. This chain links TRBV10-3 with TRBJ2-3, with 13 positions matching TRBD2. Per germline, CDR1 ENHRY and CDR2 SYGVKD. The J segment lost 2 bases and the V segment lost 7 bases, leaving 18 bases of the junction unmatched. This CDR3 comprises 20 residues.